This TCR beta chain is from a study of CD8+ T cells in alopecia areata. Study at large: The duration of tofacitinib was 6 to 18 months, with 6 months off drug afterward.

Once RNA had been extracted, it was reverse transcribed into cDNA to act as the sequencing template. Measured with immunoSEQ multiplex PCR; TCRdb has only the in-frame clones, and not every one. This table has 95,000 to 150,000 clones, under 65% appearing once. Whole-study findings and limits: Scalp samples also yield sequences of resident alphabeta T cells from normal skin.

Treatment in this sample: oral pan-JAK inhibitor, 5-10 mg twice daily. The study team obtained lesional scalp punch biopsies and peripheral blood from alopecia areata patients. Sorted populations comprised CD4+ and CD8+ T cells obtained from PBMCs. Note on this clone: The antigen is not known.

This receptor was obtained from a human donor with alopecia areata. Sequenced here: CD4+ T cells sorted from blood, sampled at week 4, from a patient treated with tofacitinib.

Written as DNA, the CDR3 is TGTGCCTGGAGTCGTACGAGACAGTCCTACAATGAGCAGTTCTTC. This sequence encodes CAWSRTRQSYNEQFF. V gene TRBV30 combines with J gene TRBJ2-1; possibly TRBD1 for D (5 bases). Trimming cost V 2 bases and J 1 base, with 12 bases left between them. The CDR3 consists of 15 residues. Looked up from germline, CDR1 is GTSNPN and CDR2 is SVGIG (reference sequence). Full variable domain (remainder filled in from reference TRBV30 and TRBJ2-1): SQTIHQWPATLVQPVGSPLSLECTVEGTSNPNLYWYRQAAGRGLQLLFYSVGIGQISSEVPQNLSASRPQDRQFILSSKKLLLSDSGFYLCAWSRTRQSYNEQFFGPGTRLTVL.